Listed below are T cell receptor beta chains from one sample, sequenced in a study of Graves' ophthalmopathy and Graves' hyperthyroidism. TCRdb reprocessed the multiplex PCR reads with MiXCR, giving one entry per CDR3 protein. This table has 150,000 to 200,000 distinct CDR3 sequences, over 35% appearing once. Sequenced input: peripheral blood. The receptors stem from a middle-aged woman with Graves' ophthalmopathy. Both conserved end residues are part of each CDR3. Fields, in order: D gene, J gene, V gene, clone size, CDR3 protein, CDR3 DNA. The D gene is left open where the match is weak. Expanded clones get a size class; other rows say once, few or many, or leave the size out.

>.|TRBJ2-7|TRBV12-3/TRBV12-4|many
CASRPTSQGSYEQYF
TGTGCCAGCAGACCTACAAGTCAGGGCTCCTACGAGCAGTACTTC
>.|TRBJ1-2|TRBV6-5|many
CASRPSGTLNYGYTF
TGTGCCAGCAGACCCTCGGGGACACTAAACTATGGCTACACCTTC
>.|TRBJ2-2|TRBV7-2|many
CASSADMRTGELFF
TGTGCCAGCAGCGCGGACATGAGAACCGGGGAGCTGTTTTTT
>.|TRBJ1-1|TRBV29-1|many
CSVEVVTGPEAFF
TGCAGCGTTGAGGTGGTCACGGGCCCTGAAGCTTTCTTT
>.|TRBJ2-5|TRBV4-1|.
CASSPVRQETQYF
TGCGCCAGCAGCCCCGTAAGGCAAGAGACCCAGTACTTC
>TRBD1|TRBJ2-5|TRBV11-2|many
CASSLVYRGQVQGQETQYF
TGTGCCAGCAGCTTAGTCTACAGGGGCCAGGTTCAGGGCCAAGAGACCCAGTACTTC
>.|TRBJ2-7|TRBV6-5|few
CASSYVPQGKSYEQYF
TGTGCCAGCAGTTACGTTCCACAGGGCAAGTCCTACGAGCAGTACTTC
>.|TRBJ2-3|TRBV11-2|many
CASSFDSGGTDTQYF
TGTGCCAGCAGCTTCGACAGCGGAGGCACAGATACGCAGTATTTT
>TRBD1|TRBJ1-5|TRBV6-2/TRBV6-3|many
CASSKTGGTNQPQHF
TGTGCCAGCAGCAAGACAGGGGGTACCAATCAGCCCCAGCATTTT
>TRBD1|TRBJ1-6|TRBV28|.
CASSATGQGNSPLHF
TGTGCCAGCAGTGCCACGGGACAGGGAAATTCACCCCTCCACTTT
>.|TRBJ2-7|TRBV10-3|.
CAIRTGGHDEQYF
TGTGCCATCAGAACGGGGGGCCATGACGAGCAGTACTTC
>TRBD1|TRBJ2-7|TRBV2|.
CASSEADRGYEQYF
TGTGCCAGCAGTGAGGCGGACAGGGGCTACGAGCAGTACTTC
>TRBD2|TRBJ2-2|TRBV20-1|many
CSARVASGGRELFF
TGCAGTGCTAGAGTGGCTAGCGGGGGAAGGGAGCTGTTTTTT
>.|TRBJ2-7|TRBV6-2/TRBV6-3|many
CASSASYEQYF
TGTGCCAGCAGTGCATCCTACGAGCAGTACTTC
>.|TRBJ2-5|TRBV7-2|few
CASSANRRQETQYF
TGTGCCAGCAGCGCAAACAGGAGACAAGAGACCCAGTACTTC
>.|TRBJ1-1|TRBV19|many
CASRKPGRAFAEAFF
TGTGCCAGTAGGAAACCGGGACGGGCTTTTGCTGAAGCTTTCTTT